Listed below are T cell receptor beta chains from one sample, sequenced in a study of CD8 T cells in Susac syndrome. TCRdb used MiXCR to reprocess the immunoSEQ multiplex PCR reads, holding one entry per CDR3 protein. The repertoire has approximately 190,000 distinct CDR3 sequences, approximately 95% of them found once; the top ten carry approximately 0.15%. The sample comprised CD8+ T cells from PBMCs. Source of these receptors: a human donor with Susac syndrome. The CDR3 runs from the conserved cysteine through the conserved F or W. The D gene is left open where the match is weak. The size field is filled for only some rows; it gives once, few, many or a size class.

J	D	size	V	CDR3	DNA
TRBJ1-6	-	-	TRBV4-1	CASSQEGVQINSPLHF	TGCGCCAGCAGCCAAGAAGGGGTACAGATTAATTCACCCCTCCACTTT
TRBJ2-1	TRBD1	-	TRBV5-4	CASSLPGTGGNEQFF	TGTGCCAGCAGCTTGCCCGGGACAGGGGGGAATGAGCAGTTCTTC
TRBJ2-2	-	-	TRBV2	CASRTPKEAGELFF	TGTGCCAGCAGGACCCCGAAGGAGGCCGGGGAGCTGTTTTTT
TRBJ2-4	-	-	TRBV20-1	CSARQWTHGGRNIQYF	TGCAGTGCTAGACAATGGACCCACGGGGGCCGAAACATTCAGTACTTC
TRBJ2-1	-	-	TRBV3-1	CASSQRLGQGSYNEQFF	TGTGCCAGCAGCCAACGATTAGGGCAGGGGTCCTACAATGAGCAGTTCTTC
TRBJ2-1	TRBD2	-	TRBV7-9	CASSWISGGAGNEQFF	TGTGCCAGCAGCTGGATTAGCGGGGGGGCCGGGAATGAGCAGTTCTTC
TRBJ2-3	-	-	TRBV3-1	CASSQASGFTDTQYF	TGTGCCAGCAGCCAAGCGTCGGGGTTCACAGATACGCAGTATTTT
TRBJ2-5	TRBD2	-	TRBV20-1	CSAYSGAETQYF	TGCAGTGCTTATAGCGGGGCTGAGACCCAGTACTTC
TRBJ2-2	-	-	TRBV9	CASSSRQGSNTGELFF	TGTGCCAGCAGCTCAAGACAAGGGTCGAACACCGGGGAGCTGTTTTTT
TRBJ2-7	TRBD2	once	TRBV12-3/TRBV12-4	CASSPRGTSESYEQYF	TGTGCCAGCAGTCCCCGCGGGACTAGCGAGTCCTACGAGCAGTACTTC
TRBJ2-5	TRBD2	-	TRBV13	CASSGLAGGGETQYF	TGTGCCAGCAGCGGATTAGCGGGAGGAGGGGAGACCCAGTACTTC
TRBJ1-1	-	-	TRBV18	CASSGGGGTEAFF	TGTGCCAGCTCAGGCGGTGGGGGCACTGAAGCTTTCTTT
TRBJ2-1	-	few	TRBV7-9	CASSRGSDNEQFF	TGTGCCAGCAGCCGGGGCAGTGACAATGAGCAGTTCTTC
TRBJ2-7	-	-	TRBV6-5	CASSPQGREQYF	TGTGCCAGCAGCCCACAGGGTCGCGAGCAGTACTTC
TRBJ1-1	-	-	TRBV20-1	CSARVLGSTEAFF	TGCAGTGCTAGAGTTTTAGGGAGCACTGAAGCTTTCTTT
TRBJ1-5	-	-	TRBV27	CASSFAGDNQPQHF	TGTGCCAGCAGTTTTGCAGGGGACAATCAGCCCCAGCATTTT
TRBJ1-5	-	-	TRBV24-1	CATSRGEEPQHF	TGTGCCACCAGTCGGGGCGAGGAGCCCCAGCATTTT
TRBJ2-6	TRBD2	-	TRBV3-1	CASSPGPSGYSGANVLTF	TGTGCCAGCAGCCCAGGCCCTAGCGGCTACTCTGGGGCCAACGTCCTGACTTTC
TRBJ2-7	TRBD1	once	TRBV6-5	CASSSGTGSHEQYF	TGTGCCAGCAGTTCCGGGACAGGGTCCCACGAGCAGTACTTC
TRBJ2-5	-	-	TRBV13	CASSLRPETQYF	TGTGCCAGCAGCCTCCGTCCGGAGACCCAGTACTTC
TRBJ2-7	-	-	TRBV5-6	CASSAGGQGPYEQYF	TGTGCCAGCAGCGCAGGGGGGCAGGGGCCTTACGAGCAGTACTTC
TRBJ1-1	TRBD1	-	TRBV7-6	CASSRQGESEAFF	TGTGCCAGCAGCCGACAGGGAGAGTCTGAAGCTTTCTTT
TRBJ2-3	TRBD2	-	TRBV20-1	CSATQREKLADTQYF	TGCAGTGCCACACAGCGGGAGAAATTGGCTGATACGCAGTATTTT
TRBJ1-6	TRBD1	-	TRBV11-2	CASSSHVVQGARSPLHF	TGTGCCAGCAGCTCCCATGTCGTGCAGGGGGCTCGGTCACCCCTCCACTTT
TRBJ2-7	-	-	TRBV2	CASSDQGYEQYF	TGTGCCAGCAGTGATCAGGGTTACGAGCAGTACTTC
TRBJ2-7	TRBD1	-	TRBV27	CASSAPRTGPDYEQYF	TGTGCCAGCAGTGCCCCCCGGACAGGGCCAGACTACGAGCAGTACTTC
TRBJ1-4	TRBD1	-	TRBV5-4	CASSSTGAGNEKLFF	TGTGCCAGCAGCTCGACAGGGGCGGGAAATGAAAAACTGTTTTTT
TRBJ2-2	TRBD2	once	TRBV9	CASSASGTSVAGELFF	TGTGCCAGCAGCGCGTCCGGGACTAGCGTAGCCGGGGAGCTGTTTTTT
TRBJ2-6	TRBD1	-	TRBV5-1	CASSQTPTGTGANVLTF	TGCGCCAGCAGCCAAACCCCGACAGGGACTGGGGCCAACGTCCTGACTTTC
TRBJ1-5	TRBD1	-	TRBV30	CAWNTGGDQPQHF	TGTGCCTGGAATACAGGGGGAGATCAGCCCCAGCATTTT
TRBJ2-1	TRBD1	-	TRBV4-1	CASSQIGQGAGNEQFF	TGCGCCAGCAGCCAGATAGGACAGGGGGCCGGAAATGAGCAGTTCTTC
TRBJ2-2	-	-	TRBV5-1	CASSLASGSLNTGELFF	TGCGCCAGCAGCTTAGCGTCAGGATCTCTGAACACCGGGGAGCTGTTTTTT
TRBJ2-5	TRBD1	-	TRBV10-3	CAISERDSVQETQYF	TGTGCCATCAGTGAACGGGACAGTGTTCAAGAGACCCAGTACTTC
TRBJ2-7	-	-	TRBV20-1	CSEGQNEQYF	TGCAGTGAGGGCCAGAACGAGCAGTACTTC
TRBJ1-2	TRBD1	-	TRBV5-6	CASSYTGTVNGYTF	TGTGCCAGCAGCTACACCGGGACAGTTAATGGCTACACCTTC
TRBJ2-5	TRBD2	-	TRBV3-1	CASSQDPGWREGQETQYF	TGTGCCAGCAGCCAAGATCCTGGTTGGCGGGAGGGTCAAGAGACCCAGTACTTC
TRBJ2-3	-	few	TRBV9	CASSVEGDTQYF	TGTGCCAGCAGCGTAGAGGGCGATACGCAGTATTTT
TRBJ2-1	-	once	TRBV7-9	CASSDTSNEQFF	TGTGCCAGCAGCGATACTAGCAATGAGCAGTTCTTC
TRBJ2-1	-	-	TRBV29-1	CSVEGDRTYNEQFF	TGCAGCGTTGAAGGGGACCGAACCTACAATGAGCAGTTCTTC
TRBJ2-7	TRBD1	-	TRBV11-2	CASSLGDRVYEQYF	TGTGCCAGCAGCTTAGGGGACAGAGTCTACGAGCAGTACTTC
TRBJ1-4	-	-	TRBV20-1	CSALTGTNEKLFF	TGCAGTGCCTTGACAGGAACTAATGAAAAACTGTTTTTT
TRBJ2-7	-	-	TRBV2	CASSEEGGGLYEQYF	TGTGCCAGCAGTGAAGAGGGAGGGGGCCTATACGAGCAGTACTTC
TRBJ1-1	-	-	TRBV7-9	CASSLEARAFF	TGTGCCAGCAGCTTAGAGGCGCGGGCTTTCTTT
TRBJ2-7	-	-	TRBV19	CASSIGGREQYF	TGTGCCAGTAGTATCGGCGGCCGCGAGCAGTACTTC
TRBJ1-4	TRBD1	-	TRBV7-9	CASSLEGTGDIHDEKLFF	TGTGCCAGCAGCTTAGAAGGGACAGGGGATATCCATGATGAAAAACTGTTTTTT
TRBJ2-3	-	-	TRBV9	CASSARTDTQYF	TGTGCCAGCAGCGCCCGAACAGATACGCAGTATTTT
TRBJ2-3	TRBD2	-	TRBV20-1	CSAAQGTSNADTQYF	TGCAGTGCTGCGCAGGGGACTAGTAACGCAGATACGCAGTATTTT
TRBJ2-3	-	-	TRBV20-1	CSARDRPTSTDTQYF	TGCAGTGCTAGAGACAGGCCTACTAGCACAGATACGCAGTATTTT
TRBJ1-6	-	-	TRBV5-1	CASSKGHQGTIWSPLHF	TGCGCCAGCAGCAAAGGACACCAAGGGACAATTTGGTCACCCCTCCACTTT